The clone carrying this TCR beta chain has a count of ten or more. No antigen is known for it. The sample comes from a study of T-cell reconstitution after alpha-beta-depleted transplantation in children. Regarding the study as a whole: About two months after transplant, alpha-beta T cells reportedly came from several hundred expanded graft clones. T-cell counts and diversity were attributed mostly to newly produced T cells one year after transplant. Several patients had high TCRbeta diversity at day 60; it came from surviving recipient T cells and thymic progenitors.

Unique molecular identifiers were used in preparing the TCRbeta library. TCRdb ran MiXCR on the PCR reads and lists one entry per CDR3 protein. The sample lists around 500,000 distinct CDR3 sequences, 23% occurring once. Germline CDR1 is SGHAT and CDR2 is FQDESV (reference sequence). The CDR3 covers 20 residues. V shed 3 bases and J 4 bases; nucleotides not matched to a gene: 18. V usage is TRBV11-1 and J usage is TRBJ2-1; TRBD1 matches 10 bases. This sequence was found in a boy in the first two years of life who had a stem cell transplant for acute myeloid leukemia, so the T cells may come from the graft donor. Material: PBMCs, mostly from graft donor cells, obtained 360 days after TCRalphabeta/CD19-depleted stem cell transplant. The chain's CDR3 is CASSLPIQKFRDRGYNEQFF. In DNA form, the CDR3 reads TGTGCCAGCAGCTTGCCGATCCAAAAATTTCGGGACAGGGGATACAATGAGCAGTTCTTC.